The TCR beta chain described here comes from a study of CXCR3-negative and CXCR3-positive naive CD8 T cells (dated by TCRdb to the late 2010s). Regarding the study in general: In total, around 140 million TRB reads were obtained, or roughly 1.5 +/- 0.3 million reads per library. For the TRBV-TRBJ cluster analysis, the naive subsets came from about five donors, while the memory cells came from 3 donors. Diversity and physicochemical repertoire analyses were performed on about a dozen donors pooled from two independent experiments.

Each CD8+ T cell subset was flow-sorted in triplicate, and 300,000 to 350,000 cells per subset were placed directly into RLT lysis buffer. To exclude memory contaminants, naive CD8+ T cells were stringently defined as CD45RO-CCR7+CD27+CD95-. Using standard density gradient centrifugation, peripheral blood mononuclear cells were isolated from buffy coats. A FACSAria III was used to flow-sort naive CXCR3-negative and CXCR3-positive CD8+ T cells. Total RNA was extracted from sorted cells with an RNeasy Mini Kit. The sequencing machine was a NextSeq 550. The Human TCR Profiling Kit (MiLaboratory) was used to prepare UMI-labeled 5' RACE TRB cDNA libraries. The full amount of extracted RNA was used for cDNA synthesis, and the full amount of resulting cDNA was used for PCR amplification. The libraries were made side by side, with each library going through the same number of PCR cycles. As for the authors' bioinformatics: MIGEC and MiXCR extracted about 48,000 +/- 9,800 unique UMI-labeled TRB cDNA molecules per library, requiring at least two reads per UMI. Each library averaged around 42,000 +/- 9,900 functional in-frame TRB CDR3 nucleotide clonotypes without stop codons. After each sample was downsampled to 5000 UMI-labeled TRB molecules, VDJtools was used to calculate diversity metrics such as normalized Shannon-Wiener and Chao1. Clonotype-size-weighted physicochemical properties of the central five CDR3 residues (interaction energy, strength, volume and Kidera factor 4) were computed in VDJtools. The reads went through TCRdb reprocessing, and each CDR3 protein sequence gets one entry with no DNA. TCRdb, not the original authors, processed these V and J calls. Per the sample table, the count is around 65,000 distinct CDR3 sequences. 0.7% to 0.8% of the sample is held by the ten biggest clonotypes.

Study-wide conclusions, independent of this receptor: Comparably high repertoire diversity was found in both naive subsets, whereas much lower repertoire diversity was found in memory CD8+ T cells. Surface CD5, linked to self-reactivity in mice, was comparable between naive subsets; TCR interaction strength was therefore also inferred from TRB CDR3 physicochemical properties. TRB CDR3s from CXCR3-positive naive cells showed higher hydrophobicity (lower Kidera factor 4), lower energy, and higher strength and volume indices than CXCR3-negative naive cells. Because CXCR3 expression was partially decreased after cryopreservation, freshly isolated PBMCs were used for most assays. Similar TRBV-TRBJ usage was shown by naive CXCR3-negative and CXCR3-positive cells from the same donor, whereas distinct patterns were shown by memory cells.

Notes on this clonotype: This clone's antigen is unknown.

The sequence was obtained from a human donor in good health. Some clones in this sample may be carry-over from other donors' samples. Input material: naive CXCR3+ CD8+ T cells from blood. Read against the paper, the sample's cell subset or site label means: CD45RO-CCR7+CD27+CD95- naive CD8+ T cells expressing CXCR3 (TNR3+).

The CDR3 region reads CSVERTDSYEQYF. Rearrangement joined TRBV29-1 to TRBJ2-7. Per the germline V gene, SQVTM is the CDR1 and ANQGSEA is the CDR2. Including the terminal cysteine and phenylalanine, the CDR3 comprises 13 residues. DNA for this receptor is not on file.